This TCR beta chain originates from a study of blood T cells in healthy people across ages. Regarding this clonotype: Its target is unknown.

Study results and limitations: When set beside aged donors, long-lived donors presented more naive CD4+ cells and higher diversity.

Primed by a sample-barcoded 5' primer and a J-beta primer mix, a second PCR proceeded for about 6 to 11 cycles. Every cDNA was tagged by a template-switch adaptor with 12 random nucleotides. TCRdb ran MiXCR on the 5' RACE reads and lists one entry per CDR3 protein. The top ten hold around 0.75% of the sample, which has roughly 1,100,000 distinct CDR3 sequences, around 25% seen once. CDR3 length equals 14 residues. Trimming left V 6 bases short and J 7 bases short, with 15 bases between. Germline V gives CDR1 MDHEN, CDR2 SYDVKM. These data were also reused for a study on T cells of mothers and their children. That work adds: Sequencing got over 10 million TCR beta CDR3 reads from each mother and some 3 million from each child.

The chain is built from TRBV28 and TRBJ1-4; tentative D call: TRBD1 (5 bases). The source material was blood. This clonotype was obtained from a girl aged 2-9 years in good health. As DNA, the CDR3 is TGTGCCAGCAGCCTCCGGGACCCGATTGAAAAACTGTTTTTT. Protein product: CASSLRDPIEKLFF.